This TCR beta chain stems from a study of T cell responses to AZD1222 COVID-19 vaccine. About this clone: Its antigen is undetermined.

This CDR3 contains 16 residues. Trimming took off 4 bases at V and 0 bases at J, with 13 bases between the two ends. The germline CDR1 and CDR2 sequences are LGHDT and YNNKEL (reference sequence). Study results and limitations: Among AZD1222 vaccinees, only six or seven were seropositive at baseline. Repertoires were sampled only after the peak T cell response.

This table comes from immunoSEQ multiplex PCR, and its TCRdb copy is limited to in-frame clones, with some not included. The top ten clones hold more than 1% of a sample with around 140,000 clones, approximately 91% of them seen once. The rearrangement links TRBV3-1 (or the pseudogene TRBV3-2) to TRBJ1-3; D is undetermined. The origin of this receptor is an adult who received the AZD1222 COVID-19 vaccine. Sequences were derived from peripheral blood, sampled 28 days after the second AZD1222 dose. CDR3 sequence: CASSLTPTGSGNTIYF. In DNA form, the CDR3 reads TGTGCCAGCAGCCTTACTCCGACTGGCTCTGGAAACACCATATATTTT.